Listed below are T cell receptor beta chains from one sample, sequenced in a study of cytomegalovirus exposure and HLA in healthy donors. The assay was immunoSEQ multiplex PCR, and TCRdb's table has in-frame clones only and misses some. The repertoire holds 100,000 to 150,000 clones, with 17% as singletons. Input material: PBMCs. These receptors all come from a female donor in good health and CMV-seropositive. Each CDR3 is given with its conserved first and last residue. For some rows the clone size is stated as once, few or many, or as a class when expanded; others skip it.

v_call clone_size cdr3_aa
TRBV19 - CATDRGNQPQHF
TRBV30 - CAWGQIYSGNTIYF
TRBV4-3 - CASSQEFTGIQPQHF
TRBV2 - CASTRQTQETQYF
TRBV5-1 - CASSLDPGGTYEQYF
TRBV5-4 few CASSLYSREGQIYNEQFF
TRBV7-2 few CASSLFSGGLTDTQYF
TRBV18 - CASSRRDRGPHEQYF
TRBV6-6 - CASSPIGTGDTGELFF
TRBV15 few CATSRDWGRMDQPQHF
TRBV29-1 - CSVETGRGSTDTQYF
TRBV7-6 few CASSRIGGAGYTF
TRBV14 once CASSQEWLLNEQFF
TRBV6-1 - CASSEATITVQTQYF
TRBV4-1 - CASSPVLGQGNSYEQYF
TRBV28 - CASSLSGLAGGQNWGEQFF
TRBV5-4 - CASSFYMGMNTEAFF
TRBV29-1 - CSVAQTGLEETQYF
TRBV30 few CAWKLTGPVYNSPLHF
TRBV7-9 - CASTDSGRHYEQYF
TRBV4-2 - CASSQDRRGGSDTQYF
TRBV28 few CASSFGDTNYGYTF
TRBV4-3 - CASSSRVLSGNTIYF
TRBV6-6 - CASSYPGQGTEQFF
TRBV28 - CAAERAGGVGEKLFF
TRBV6-5 few CASRQGLYNSPLHF
TRBV5-1 few CASSLGAENYGYTF
TRBV30 - CAWSFRDRALPPTNEKLFF
TRBV29-1 - CSVVRQGSITEAFF
TRBV7-2 - CASSPSPTAHYGYTF
TRBV7-8 few CASSQWTGTEAFF
TRBV6-5 few CASSDTRDEQYF
TRBV6-5 few CASSYRRGWETQYF
TRBV7-9 - CASSQTGVGYEQYF
TRBV7-2 - CASSTDTGRNSPLHF
TRBV4-1 few CASSQDPRDQETQYF
TRBV27 - CASSLGVWAGGSEQYF
TRBV7-3 - CASSMGLATYNEQFF
TRBV5-1 - CASSLVEFAPYEQYF
TRBV7-2 - CASSSGLQETQYF
TRBV28 - CASSALGLAVHTYEQYF
TRBV7-2 - CASSPPGNTEAFF
TRBV5-1 - CASSLVRVGRATADTQYF
TRBV5-1 - CASSFFDTADTQYF
TRBV5-1 few CASSLVSGGVTEAFF
TRBV29-1 - CSVVGGDRGPEAFF
TRBV7-2 - CASSTRLAGSTDTQYF
TRBV5-1 few CASSLYGGTNYGYTF
TRBV19 few CASSIWATTNEKLFF
TRBV5-1 - CASSPGQGNTGELFF
TRBV30 few CAWSVRAGLLRTGELFF
TRBV7-8 - CASSQNRAYYYGYTF
TRBV28 - CASQAAGGRYGETQYF
TRBV10-1 few CASSEQVNTEAFF
TRBV18 - CASSPTTGSYTF
TRBV9 - CASSEGGREGLDSYNEQFF
TRBV6-5 few CASRLLADTYEQYF
TRBV30 - CAGGGQGYEQYF